The T cell receptor (beta chain) described here comes from a study of Ad26.COV2.S vaccination and SARS-CoV-2 variants. Noted treatment: over 15 received Ad26.COV2.S at low or high dose, single or two shots; 5 received placebo; per-sample allocation not given. Sampling happened 63 days after the first vaccine or placebo injection. Method: immunoSEQ multiplex PCR; TCRdb's copy keeps in-frame clones and lacks some. This table holds 360,000 or so clones, around nine tenths found once. Germline-derived CDR1 and CDR2 are SGHNT and YYREEE (reference sequence). The CDR3 is 14 amino acids. Trimming left V 0 bases short and J 4 bases short, with 10 bases between.

The chain is built from TRBV5-4 and TRBJ1-2; no clear D gene. This clonotype was obtained from a person between 18 and 65 years old who received the Ad26.COV2.S COVID-19 vaccine or a placebo. The sample was peripheral blood, taken in a trial of Ad26.COV2.S vaccine versus placebo. The DNA for the CDR3 is TGTGCCAGCAGCTTGGATGAGGGATCCTATGGCTACACCTTC. This translates into CASSLDEGSYGYTF.